Below are 21 T cell receptor beta chains sequenced from a single sample in a study of shared clonotypes between healthy human individuals. Assay used: immunoSEQ multiplex PCR; TCRdb lists only in-frame clones, some missing. The sample shows hundreds of thousands of clones, about 96% of them seen only once. CD45RO negativity and positive selection for CCR7 defined naive CD8 cells, a population that excluded terminally differentiated effector memory CD45RA+ cells. Sequencing input: naive CD8+ T cells sorted from blood. These receptor sequences come from a man under 40 in good health.

V is TRBV27 and J is TRBJ2-1; 7 nucleotides align to TRBD2. This CDR3 contains 15 residues. Germline V gives CDR1 MNHEY, CDR2 SMNVEV (reference sequence). The V and J ends lost 5 bases and 8 bases, in that order; junction bases with no gene match: 12. DNA of the CDR3: TGTGCCAGCAGTGGTGGGGGGGAGGGCCTACATGAGCAGTTCTTC. Protein product: CASSGGGEGLHEQFF.

The V and J genes are TRBV7-9 and TRBJ1-4, with a weak D call TRBD1 (6 bases). V was pared by 5 bases and J by 6 bases, with 16 bases between. Looked up from germline, CDR1 is SEHNR and CDR2 is FQNEAQ (reference sequence). The CDR3 is made up of 15 amino acids. The CDR3: CASSDTGLRDEKLFF. CDR3 nucleotide sequence: TGTGCCAGCAGCGACACAGGGTTGAGGGATGAAAAACTGTTTTTT.

The rearrangement joins TRBV7-9 to TRBJ2-2; D could derive from TRBD1 or TRBD2 (5 bases each). Trimming removed 1 base from V and 12 bases from J, with 15 bases in between. From germline, CDR1 is SEHNR and CDR2 FQNEAQ (reference sequence). The CDR3 runs to 14 residues. CDR3 sequence (DNA): TGTGCCAGCAGCTTAGGATTGGGCGAGGGGCAGCTGTTTTTT. Translated: CASSLGLGEGQLFF.

The chain uses TRBV9 and TRBJ2-7; 11 positions agree with TRBD2. The trim removed 4 bases at V and 2 bases at J, leaving 5 bases unmatched. CDR3 size: 15 residues. Per the germline V gene, CDR1 is SGDLS and CDR2 is YYNGEE. CDR3 DNA: TGTGCCAGCAGCTTGGGACTAGCGGTTGCCTACGAGCAGTACTTC. Its translation is CASSLGLAVAYEQYF. Together with reference TRBV9 and TRBJ2-7, the CDR3 gives the full variable domain: DSGVTQTPKHLITATGQRVTLRCSPRSGDLSVYWYQQSLDQGLQFLIQYYNGEERAKGNILERFSAQQFPDLHSELNLSSLELGDSALYFCASSLGLAVAYEQYFGPGTRLTVT.

The gene calls are TRBV10-1 and TRBJ1-1, with D unclear. This CDR3 is 12 amino acids long. Trimming left V 3 bases short and J 1 base short, with 3 bases between. Germline V gene data show CDR1 as WNHNN and CDR2 as SYGVQD (reference sequence). For the CDR3, the DNA is TGCGCCAGCAGTGACAAGAACACTGAAGCTTTCTTT. Its translation is CASSDKNTEAFF.

This chain links TRBV7-9 with TRBJ2-7; D is unclear. The CDR3 contains 14 residues. The V end lost 4 bases, the J end lost 4 bases, and 14 bases lay between the germline ends. Germline V gene data show CDR1 as SEHNR and CDR2 as FQNEAQ (reference sequence). The CDR3 protein is CASSSGGGLYEQYF. CDR3 nucleotides: TGTGCCAGCAGCTCCGGTGGCGGCTTGTACGAGCAGTACTTC. Supplemented by reference TRBV7-9 and TRBJ2-7, the full variable domain reads DTGVSQNPRHKITKRGQNVTFRCDPISEHNRLYWYRQTLGQGPEFLTYFQNEAQLEKSRLLSDRFSAERPKGSFSTLEIQRTEQGDSAMYLCASSSGGGLYEQYFGPGTRLTVT.

This chain uses TRBV6-4 with TRBJ1-1, with D possibly TRBD1 on 6 matching bases. Between the trimmed V and J ends, which lost 1 base and 2 bases, there was a span of 14 bases. The CDR3 length is 16 residues. The germline V gene encodes CDR1 MRHNA and CDR2 SNTAGT. Here the CDR3 reads CASSDWGRTGNTEAFF. The CDR3 bases are TGTGCCAGCAGTGACTGGGGGCGGACGGGTAACACTGAAGCTTTCTTT.

The genes are TRBV7-6 and TRBJ2-2; possibly TRBD2 for D (5 bases). V lost 4 bases and J lost 1, with 16 bases in between. The CDR3 has 17 amino acids. CDR1 SGHVS and CDR2 FNYEAQ come from the germline V gene. CDR3 residues: CASSSPREGGNTGELFF. CDR3 DNA sequence: TGTGCCAGCAGCTCCCCCCGAGAGGGCGGGAACACCGGGGAGCTGTTTTTT.

The chain has TRBV5-4 and TRBJ2-5; D is perhaps TRBD2 (6 bases). There are 14 residues in the CDR3. V shed 0 bases and J shed 2 bases, with 8 bases lying between them. Per the germline V gene, CDR1 is SGHNT and CDR2 is YYREEE (reference sequence). The CDR3 DNA sequence: TGTGCCAGCAGCTTGGTAGCGGAACAAGAGACCCAGTACTTC. It specifies CASSLVAEQETQYF.

This chain connects TRBV6-6 to TRBJ2-6; D possibly uses TRBD1 or TRBD2 (5 bases each). CDR3 size: 16 residues. With 2 bases removed from V and 0 bases from J, the gap between germline ends came to 8 bases. CDR1 MNHNY and CDR2 SVGAGI come from the germline V gene (reference sequence). CDR3 in DNA: TGTGCCAGCAGTTACCTCGGGACCTCTGGGGCCAACGTCCTGACTTTC. Amino acid sequence: CASSYLGTSGANVLTF.

CDR3: CASSLAPPFAVASYEQYF. The CDR3 DNA reads as TGTGCCAGCAGCTTAGCTCCTCCGTTTGCGGTCGCTTCCTACGAGCAGTACTTC. V usage is TRBV11-2 and J usage is TRBJ2-7; D unresolved. CDR1 is SGHAT, CDR2 FQNNGV, per germline. The CDR3 length is 18 residues. V dropped 1 base and J dropped 1 base, with 20 bases sitting between them. The full variable domain, its missing parts supplied by reference TRBV11-2 and TRBJ2-7, is EAGVAQSPRYKIIEKRQSVAFWCNPISGHATLYWYQQILGQGPKLLIQFQNNGVVDDSQLPKDRFSAERLKGVDSTLKIQPAKLEDSAVYLCASSLAPPFAVASYEQYFGPGTRLTVT.

The table lists this clone with a count of one. The V gene is TRBV19, the J gene TRBJ2-2, with 9 nucleotides matching TRBD2. V shed 6 bases and J 4 bases; nucleotides not matched to a gene: 0. The CDR3 sequence is 13 residues long. Germline assignment: CDR1 LNHDA and CDR2 SQIVND (reference sequence). DNA for the CDR3: TGTGCCAGTAGGCGGGGGGGCACCGGGGAGCTGTTTTTT. Translating gives CASRRGGTGELFF.

The chain joins TRBV2 to TRBJ1-1; D is uncertain. The CDR3 runs 11 residues. Trimming removed 8 bases from V and 5 bases from J, with 9 bases in between. Germline CDR1 is SNHLY and CDR2 is FYNNEI. CDR3 nucleotides: TGTGCCAGCCCGGTAGGAACTGAAGCTTTCTTT. This sequence encodes CASPVGTEAFF.

About this clone: Other DNA sequences within the sample encode an identical CDR3. J is TRBJ2-7 and V is TRBV7-2; D may match TRBD1 or TRBD2 (6 bases each). From germline, CDR1 is SGHTA and CDR2 FQGNSA. V gave up 0 bases and J gave up 5 bases, with 8 bases separating them. CDR3 length: 13 residues. CDR3 residues: CASSLAGGHEQYF. The CDR3 DNA sequence: TGTGCCAGCAGCTTAGCGGGGGGCCACGAGCAGTACTTC.

The V gene is TRBV30, the J gene TRBJ1-4, with D perhaps TRBD1 (6 bases). The V end was cut by 1 base, the J end by 5 bases, with 17 bases between. Per germline, CDR1 GTSNPN and CDR2 SVGIG (reference sequence). The CDR3 runs 16 residues. The CDR3 coding sequence is TGTGCCTGGAGTGAGGGGGGGACTTTAGGGAATGAAAAACTGTTTTTT. Protein: CAWSEGGTLGNEKLFF.

The chain recombines TRBV7-3 with TRBJ2-2; 7 bases match TRBD1. This CDR3 has 13 residues. V shed 3 bases, J shed 6 bases, and the junction held 1 base outside the gene matches. CDR1 is SGHTA, CDR2 FQGTGA, per germline. CDR3 amino acids: CASSFGQAGELFF. The CDR3 nucleotides read TGTGCCAGCAGCTTTGGACAGGCCGGGGAGCTGTTTTTT.

The gene calls are TRBV27 and TRBJ2-1; 12 bases line up with TRBD1. V lost 6 bases and J lost 9; bases outside the gene matches: 12. The germline CDR1 and CDR2 sequences are MNHEY and SMNVEV (reference sequence). The CDR3 extends over 16 amino acids. The CDR3 bases are TGTGCCAGCAGCACCCGGGGACAGGGGGCTGGCCGTGAGCAGTTCTTC. This gives the protein CASSTRGQGAGREQFF.

The J gene is TRBJ2-5, the V gene TRBV28; no firm D call. The germline V and J ends were trimmed by 2 bases and 0 bases, with 19 bases remaining between them. This CDR3 spans 18 amino acids. Germline values: CDR1 MDHEN, CDR2 SYDVKM. The CDR3: CASSLDVKVLKYQETQYF. CDR3 sequence (DNA): TGTGCCAGCAGTTTAGACGTCAAGGTGCTTAAGTACCAAGAGACCCAGTACTTC.

The chain recombines TRBV6-6 with TRBJ2-7; 11 bases fit TRBD2. The V and J ends lost 5 bases and 0 bases, in that order; junction bases with no gene match: 6. The germline V gene encodes CDR1 MNHNY and CDR2 SVGAGI (reference sequence). The CDR3 is 16 residues long. This CDR3 reads CASSRSGTSGSYEQYF. Here the CDR3 DNA reads TGTGCCAGCAGTCGGTCCGGGACTAGCGGCTCCTACGAGCAGTACTTC.

The rearrangement uses TRBV5-1 and TRBJ2-7; D not resolved. The V end was cut by 0 bases, the J end by 3 bases, with 13 bases between. This CDR3 is built from 15 residues. Germline V CDR1 and CDR2: SGHRS, YFSETQ. The CDR3 spells CASSLAPGMFYEQYF. CDR3 coding DNA: TGCGCCAGCAGCTTGGCGCCCGGAATGTTCTACGAGCAGTACTTC.

The sample holds one count of this clone. The V and J genes are TRBV7-9 and TRBJ1-1; D unresolved. This CDR3 is 15 amino acids long. V was clipped by 5 bases and J by 0 bases, with 13 bases between them. Germline CDR1 reads SEHNR; CDR2 reads FQNEAQ (reference sequence). CDR3: CASSPPGRMNTEAFF. CDR3 sequence (DNA): TGTGCCAGCAGCCCCCCCGGAAGGATGAACACTGAAGCTTTCTTT.